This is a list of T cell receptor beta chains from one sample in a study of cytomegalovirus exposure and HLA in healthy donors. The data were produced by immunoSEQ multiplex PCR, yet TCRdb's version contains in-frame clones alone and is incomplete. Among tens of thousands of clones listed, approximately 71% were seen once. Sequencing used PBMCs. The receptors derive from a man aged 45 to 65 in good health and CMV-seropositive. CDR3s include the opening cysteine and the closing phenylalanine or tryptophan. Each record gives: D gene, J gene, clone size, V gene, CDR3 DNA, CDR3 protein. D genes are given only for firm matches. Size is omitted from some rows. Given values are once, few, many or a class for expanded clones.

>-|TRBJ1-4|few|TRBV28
TGTGCCAGCAGTTTAGGCAGGGTCGTTGAAAAACTGTTTTTT
CASSLGRVVEKLFF
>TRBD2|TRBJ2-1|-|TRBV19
TGTGCCAGTAGTATGGACCTTAGCGGGGGGGCTGTCTACAATGAGCAGTTCTTC
CASSMDLSGGAVYNEQFF
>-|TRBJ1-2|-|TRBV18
TGTGCCAGCTCACCAGACAGTGGTTCCCTCAGCTATGGCTACACCTTC
CASSPDSGSLSYGYTF
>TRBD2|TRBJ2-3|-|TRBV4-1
TGCGCCAGCAGCCAAGAAGGTAGCGGGGGGACAGATACGCAGTATTTT
CASSQEGSGGTDTQYF
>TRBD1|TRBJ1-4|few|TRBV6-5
TGTGCCAGCAGTTACGGTACAGGGGGCGGAAAACTGTTTTTT
CASSYGTGGGKLFF
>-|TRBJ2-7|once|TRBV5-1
TGCGCCAGCAGCCAGTCACAGGGAACCCACGAGCAGTACTTC
CASSQSQGTHEQYF
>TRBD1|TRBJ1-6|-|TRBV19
TGTGCCAGTGGGCTGGGGACAGGGGGTTCACCCCTCCACTTT
CASGLGTGGSPLHF
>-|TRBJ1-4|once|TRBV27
TGTGCCAGCAGTTTGGCCCAGGGTGCAACTAATGAAAAACTGTTTTTT
CASSLAQGATNEKLFF
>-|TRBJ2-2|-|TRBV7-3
TGTGCCAGCAAAGGACCTGAGGCGGGCACCGGGGAGCTGTTTTTT
CASKGPEAGTGELFF
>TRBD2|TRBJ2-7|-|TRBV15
TGTGCCACCAGAGCCACTAGCGGGAGGGCCTACGAGCAGTACTTC
CATRATSGRAYEQYF
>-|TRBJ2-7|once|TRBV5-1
TGCGCCAGCAGCTTTGAGAACAACTACTACGAGCAGTACTTC
CASSFENNYYEQYF
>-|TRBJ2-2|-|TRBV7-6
TGTGCCAGCAGCATCATTACCCCCAACTTAGCCGGGGAGCTGTTTTTT
CASSIITPNLAGELFF
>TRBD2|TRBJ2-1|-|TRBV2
TGTGCCAGCACGGGCGGGAGGCCCAACAATGAGCAGTTCTTC
CASTGGRPNNEQFF
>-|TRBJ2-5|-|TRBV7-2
TGTGCCAGCAGCCTCAGTGGGACATCCCAAGAGACCCAGTACTTC
CASSLSGTSQETQYF
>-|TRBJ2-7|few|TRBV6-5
TGTGCCAGCAGTTACACAGACCTTAACTTGGTGCAGTACTTC
CASSYTDLNLVQYF
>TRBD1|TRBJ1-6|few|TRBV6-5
TGTGCCAGCAGTTACGGGGGACAGGGTCGTTCACCCCTCCACTTT
CASSYGGQGRSPLHF
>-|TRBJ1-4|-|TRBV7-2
TGTGCCAGCAGCTTACCTGGCCGTAATGAAAAACTGTTTTTT
CASSLPGRNEKLFF
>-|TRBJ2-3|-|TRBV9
TGTGCCAGCAGCGTAGCCTCACGGGTCTCAGATACGCAGTATTTT
CASSVASRVSDTQYF
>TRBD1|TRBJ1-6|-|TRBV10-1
TGCGCCAGCAGCACCGGGACAGGGGTTTCACCCCTCCACTTT
CASSTGTGVSPLHF
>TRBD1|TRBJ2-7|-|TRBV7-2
TGTGCCAGCAGCTTAGGCCCAGGGGGCGATTCACACTTC
CASSLGPGGDSHF
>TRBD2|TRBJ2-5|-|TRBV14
TGTGCCAGCAGCCAAGAGGAACTAGCGGGAGGGCAAGAGACCCAGTACTTC
CASSQEELAGGQETQYF
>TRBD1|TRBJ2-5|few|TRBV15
TGTGCCACCAGCAGAGAGGGACAGGGGGCCGTACGAGAGACCCAGTACTTC
CATSREGQGAVRETQYF
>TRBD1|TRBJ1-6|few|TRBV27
TGTGCCAGCAGTTTCACCGGGACAGGTCATTCACCCCTCCACTTT
CASSFTGTGHSPLHF